This TCR beta chain stems from a study of CD8 T cells in ankylosing spondylitis. Making the TCR beta libraries involved quantitative 5'-RACE with molecular barcodes. Via MiXCR, TCRdb re-called the 5' RACE reads, giving one row per CDR3 protein. The top ten clones hold about 4% of a sample with some 300,000 distinct CDR3 sequences, 20% to 25% of them seen once. The CDR3 runs to 15 residues. Per germline, CDR1 DFQATT and CDR2 SNEGSKA (reference sequence). Between the trimmed V and J ends, which lost 5 bases and 3 bases, there was a span of 17 bases. Study-wide findings and caveats: Disease-linked clones displayed a CD8+ phenotype and appeared relatively rarely in peripheral blood.

Regarding this clonotype: Its antigen is unidentified.

The clonotype was recovered from a female donor with ankylosing spondylitis or in good health (not recorded which). The sequenced sample consisted of blood, either unsorted or a sorted T cell fraction (not recorded which). This chain connects TRBV20-1 to TRBJ2-4, with D perhaps matching TRBD1 or TRBD2 (6 bases each). This CDR3 is CSAYRGQYGKNIQYF. The CDR3, as DNA: TGCAGTGCTTACCGGGGGCAGTATGGCAAAAACATTCAGTACTTC.